The following is a TCR beta chain sequence with its context. In germline, CDR1 is DFQATT, CDR2 SNEGSKA (reference sequence). V lost 1 base and J lost 2, with 9 bases in between. CDR3 length equals 13 residues. The data derive from a study of T-cell memory formation after mild COVID-19. TCRdb recomputed calls from the 5' RACE reads with MiXCR, one row per CDR3 protein. Here the sample spans hundreds of thousands of distinct CDR3 sequences, less than 25% being singletons. Sequences were obtained from PBMCs or a T cell subset sorted from them (not recorded which). This clonotype was sampled from a man aged 18 to 30 who had mild COVID-19 (a few samples of this study predate the infection). Cell type and time point are not known. V is TRBV20-1 and J is TRBJ2-7; no reliable D call. CDR3 protein: CSARASLTYEQYF. The CDR3 bases are TGCAGTGCTAGAGCCTCGCTGACCTACGAGCAGTACTTC.